These 19 T cell receptor beta chains were all obtained from the same sample, sequenced in a study of blood T cell repertoires in COVID-19. Profiling relied on immunoSEQ multiplex PCR, and the TCRdb table lists in-frame clones only, not all of them. This table holds roughly 350,000 clones, roughly nine tenths found once. Sequenced sample: PBMCs or T cells enriched from blood (not recorded which). These receptors were taken from a woman aged 25 to 39 who had recovered from COVID-19.

The chain is built from TRBV5-1 and TRBJ2-5; tentatively, D is TRBD2 (6 bases). The CDR3 has 16 residues. Looked up from germline, CDR1 is SGHRS and CDR2 is YFSETQ. V lost 7 bases and J lost 9, with 28 bases in between. The CDR3 coding sequence is TGCGCCAGCGGACCGGCGGACGGGACTCCGTACGGGGCCCAGTACTTC. This codes for CASGPADGTPYGAQYF.

The chain employs TRBV9 and TRBJ2-7, with 7 bases that match TRBD2. V lost 0 bases to trimming and J lost 2 bases; unmatched junction nucleotides: 11. CDR1 is SGDLS, CDR2 YYNGEE, per germline. The CDR3 has 17 residues. For the CDR3, the DNA is TGTGCCAGCAGCGTAGGGGATCCGGGACTAATCGCCTACGAGCAGTACTTC. The encoded protein is CASSVGDPGLIAYEQYF. Together with reference TRBV9 and TRBJ2-7, the CDR3 gives the full variable domain: DSGVTQTPKHLITATGQRVTLRCSPRSGDLSVYWYQQSLDQGLQFLIQYYNGEERAKGNILERFSAQQFPDLHSELNLSSLELGDSALYFCASSVGDPGLIAYEQYFGPGTRLTVT.

V usage is TRBV27 and J usage is TRBJ1-5; TRBD1 aligns across 8 bases. The CDR3 contains 16 residues. The germline V gene has CDR1 MNHEY and CDR2 SMNVEV (reference sequence). J was trimmed by 4 bases and V by 0 bases; bases with no gene match: 5. CDR3 DNA: TGTGCCAGCAGTTTATCCCCGACAGGGGATAATCAGCCCCAGCATTTT. This translates into CASSLSPTGDNQPQHF.

This clone was seen once. The V gene is TRBV20-1, the J gene TRBJ2-7; tentative D call: TRBD2 (5 bases). CDR1 is DFQATT, CDR2 SNEGSKA, per germline (reference sequence). The CDR3 totals 14 residues. V gave up 3 bases and J gave up 3 bases, with 15 bases separating them. The CDR3 protein is CSASSWESGYEQYF. In DNA, the CDR3 is TGCAGTGCTAGTAGCTGGGAGTCGGGCTACGAGCAGTACTTC.

This chain joins TRBV27 and TRBJ1-5, with 7 positions matching TRBD1. The V and J ends lost 4 bases and 7 bases, in that order; junction bases with no gene match: 4. The CDR3 extends over 13 amino acids. From germline, CDR1 is MNHEY and CDR2 SMNVEV (reference sequence). The CDR3, as DNA: TGTGCCAGCAGTTCGACAGGGTTCCAGCCCCAGCATTTT. It translates to CASSSTGFQPQHF.

This clone was seen once. The chain combines TRBV28 with TRBJ2-7; TRBD2 is a possible D gene (6 bases). Trimming left V 6 bases short and J 10 bases short, with 16 bases between. The germline gives CDR1 MDHEN, CDR2 SYDVKM. CDR3 length: 12 residues. For the CDR3, the DNA is TGTGCCAGCAGGCCGTCCGGGACTTTACAGTACTTC. Its protein is CASRPSGTLQYF.

This clone was observed once. The CDR3 spells CASSYSPDLRQPQHF. Here the CDR3 DNA reads TGTGCCAGCAGTTACTCGCCGGACTTGAGACAGCCCCAGCATTTT. The chain is built from TRBV6-2 or TRBV6-3 and TRBJ1-5; D gene unclear. The CDR3 contains 15 residues. The germline V gene encodes CDR1 MNHEY and CDR2 SVGEGT. The V end was cut by 0 bases, the J end by 7 bases, with 13 bases between.

This chain links TRBV19 with TRBJ1-1, with TRBD1 as a possible D gene (5 bases). The CDR3 spans 12 residues. The V end lost 7 bases, the J end lost 5 bases, and 11 bases lay between the germline ends. From germline, CDR1 is LNHDA and CDR2 SQIVND (reference sequence). This chain's CDR3 is CASKQGGTEAFF. CDR3 sequence (DNA): TGTGCCAGTAAGCAGGGAGGAACTGAAGCTTTCTTT.

The chain carries TRBV18 and TRBJ2-2; 9 bases fit TRBD1. This CDR3 comprises 14 residues. Germline V lookup: CDR1 KGHSH, CDR2 LQKENI. The V segment lost 4 bases and the J segment 4 bases; nucleotides outside the gene matches: 1. The CDR3 spells CASSQGQGTGELFF. CDR3 sequence (DNA): TGTGCCAGCTCACAGGGACAGGGCACCGGGGAGCTGTTTTTT.

The chain joins TRBV2 to TRBJ1-1, with unresolved D. CDR3 length: 11 residues. V was trimmed by 5 bases and J by 11 bases, leaving 12 bases between them. Germline CDR1 reads SNHLY; CDR2 reads FYNNEI. The CDR3 DNA is TGTGCCAGCAGTTGGTCCCCGGGGGCTTTCTTT. Protein: CASSWSPGAFF.

J is TRBJ1-1 and V is TRBV29-1; TRBD1 aligns across 9 bases. The CDR3 has 11 residues. Trimming cost V 4 bases and J 7 bases; bases outside gene matches: 1. The germline V gene encodes CDR1 SQVTM and CDR2 ANQGSEA. CDR3 DNA: TGCAGCGTTGGGACAGGGGTTGAAGCTTTCTTT. It yields the protein CSVGTGVEAFF.

The rearrangement links TRBV2 to TRBJ1-4; TRBD1 might be the D (6 bases). Trimming cost V 7 bases and J 4 bases, with 13 bases left between them. In germline, CDR1 is SNHLY, CDR2 FYNNEI. The CDR3 has 14 amino acids. CDR3 sequence (DNA): TGTGCCAGCAAGAACGGACAGAATAATGAAAAACTGTTTTTT. Translating it yields CASKNGQNNEKLFF. The full variable domain, completed using reference TRBV2 and TRBJ1-4, is EPEVTQTPSHQVTQMGQEVILRCVPISNHLYFYWYRQILGQKVEFLVSFYNNEISEKSEIFDDQFSVERPDGSNFTLKIRSTKLEDSAMYFCASKNGQNNEKLFFGSGTQLSVL.

Written as DNA, the CDR3 is TGTGCCAGCGCAATGATGCAGGGGCGGCAGTTCTTC. Translated: CASAMMQGRQFF. The V gene is TRBV28, the J gene TRBJ2-1, with D perhaps TRBD1 (6 bases). Trimming cost V 8 bases and J 12 bases, with 17 bases left between them. Germline CDR1 reads MDHEN; CDR2 reads SYDVKM. The CDR3 runs 12 residues.

This clone appeared a few times. The V call is TRBV19, the J call TRBJ1-2; no reliable D call. There are 12 residues in the CDR3. Germline V gene lookup returns CDR1 LNHDA and CDR2 SQIVND (reference sequence). V gave up 5 bases and J gave up 4 bases, with 8 bases separating them. The CDR3 nucleotides read TGTGCCAGTAGTTTGCGGCTCTATGGCTACACCTTC. This encodes CASSLRLYGYTF.

This clone was seen a handful of times. The chain recombines TRBV3-1 (or the pseudogene TRBV3-2) with TRBJ2-5, with 8 bases aligning to TRBD2. Per germline, CDR1 LGHDT and CDR2 YNNKEL (reference sequence). The CDR3 contains 15 residues. The ends lost 8 bases at V and 5 bases at J; junction bases unmatched: 13. The CDR3 nucleotides read TGTGCCAGCCGCGGGGATAGCGGGGATAGGGAGACCCAGTACTTC. Residues: CASRGDSGDRETQYF.

This rearrangement joins TRBV29-1 to TRBJ2-5; no clear D. The CDR3 covers 11 residues. The germline V gene encodes CDR1 SQVTM and CDR2 ANQGSEA. V shed 3 bases and J shed 4 bases, with 6 bases lying between them. The CDR3 reads CSVESLETQYF. The CDR3 nucleotides are TGCAGCGTTGAGAGCCTAGAGACCCAGTACTTC.

This clone appeared a single time. The gene calls are TRBV15 and TRBJ2-5; D possibly corresponds to TRBD1 (6 bases). Trimming left V 3 bases short and J 5 bases short, with 13 bases between. The CDR3 sequence is 14 residues long. CDR1 LNHNV and CDR2 YYDKDF come from the germline V gene (reference sequence). CDR3 sequence (DNA): TGTGCCACCAGCAGGGACAATAGGGGGGAGACCCAGTACTTC. The encoded protein is CATSRDNRGETQYF.

The chain links TRBV11-2 to TRBJ1-2; TRBD1 aligns across 9 bases. V lost 5 bases, J lost 4 bases, and 5 bases stayed unmatched. CDR3 length: 14 residues. Germline CDR1 reads SGHAT; CDR2 reads FQNNGV. The CDR3 DNA sequence: TGTGCCAGCAGCCTGACGACAGGGGGCTATGGCTACACCTTC. Translated, it gives CASSLTTGGYGYTF.

V gene TRBV28 combines with J gene TRBJ2-7; TRBD2 agrees at 7 bases. Per germline, CDR1 MDHEN and CDR2 SYDVKM. The J segment lost 0 bases and the V segment lost 8 bases, leaving 7 bases of the junction unmatched. The CDR3 sequence is 14 residues long. The CDR3 loop is CASEGAGHSYEQYF. As DNA, the CDR3 is TGTGCCAGCGAGGGAGCGGGGCACTCCTACGAGCAGTACTTC.